What follows are 15 T cell receptor beta chains derived from one specimen sequenced in a study of T cells in Graves' hyperthyroidism and ophthalmopathy. Authors of the study amplified TCR beta CDR3 regions from RNA transcripts. A set of HTBI primers served as the primers for a first-round RT-PCR of the TCR CDR3. TCRdb analysed the multiplex PCR reads with MiXCR anew, one entry per CDR3 protein. This sample has 300,000 to 450,000 distinct CDR3 sequences; roughly 15% occur once, and the top ten carry around a fifth. The sequenced material came from blood. The receptors were sampled from a woman aged 25 to 39 with Graves' ophthalmopathy.

This clonotype was seen many times. V and J are TRBV2 and TRBJ2-2; 10 nucleotides agree with TRBD2. The CDR3 spans 20 residues. CDR1 SNHLY and CDR2 FYNNEI come from the germline V gene. The V gene end was trimmed by 3 bases and the J gene end by 4 bases; junction bases not matched to a gene: 17. This CDR3 reads CASSEFGLAGDYIRTGELFF. CDR3 coding DNA: TGTGCCAGCAGTGAGTTCGGCCTAGCGGGGGATTATATTCGCACCGGGGAGCTGTTTTTT.

This clonotype was counted ten times or more. The chain couples TRBV30 to TRBJ1-6, with TRBD1 matching over 7 bases. CDR1 and CDR2 (germline): GTSNPN, SVGIG (reference sequence). J was trimmed by 9 bases and V by 4 bases; bases with no gene match: 9. The CDR3 has 14 amino acids. Written as DNA, the CDR3 is TGTGCCTGGACCTCCGACAGGGTTGGTTCACCCCTCCACTTT. This codes for CAWTSDRVGSPLHF.

This clonotype occurred many times. The J gene is TRBJ2-7, the V gene TRBV7-8, with 10 bases fitting TRBD2. Germline values: CDR1 SGHVS, CDR2 FQNEAQ. Germline trimming cut 5 bases from V and 7 bases from J; bases unmatched to any gene: 14. The CDR3 totals 16 residues. The CDR3 sequence is CASSPGGLAGVWEQYF. The CDR3 DNA reads TGTGCCAGCAGCCCGGGGGGGCTAGCGGGGGTCTGGGAGCAGTACTTC.

The CDR3 region has the DNA TGCAGCGTTCGGCCTAGCGGGGGCTCCCAGGCGCCTTACGAGCAGTACTTC. It specifies CSVRPSGGSQAPYEQYF. The chain couples TRBV29-1 to TRBJ2-7, with 10 bases matching TRBD2. The CDR3 runs 17 residues. The germline V gene has CDR1 SQVTM and CDR2 ANQGSEA. V lost 5 bases, J lost 4 bases, and 17 bases stayed unmatched.

This clonotype was seen repeatedly, ten times or more. The rearrangement uses TRBV20-1 and TRBJ2-5; TRBD2 matches 7 bases. In germline, CDR1 is DFQATT, CDR2 SNEGSKA (reference sequence). CDR3 size: 14 residues. V lost 2 bases, J lost 5 bases, and 8 bases stayed unmatched. CDR3 protein: CSARTTRGGETQYF. The CDR3 nucleotides read TGCAGTGCTAGAACAACTCGGGGAGGGGAGACCCAGTACTTC.

This clonotype was picked up many times. The rearrangement uses TRBV7-2 and TRBJ2-7; D is perhaps TRBD2 (7 bases). Trimming shortened V by 2 bases and J by 4 bases, and 12 bases separated the two germline ends. Germline CDR1 is SGHTA and CDR2 is FQGNSA. This CDR3 has 14 amino acids. CDR3: CASSLWGGGYEQYF. The CDR3 DNA reads as TGTGCCAGCAGCTTATGGGGGGGCGGGTACGAGCAGTACTTC.

This clonotype has ten or more counts. CDR3 sequence (DNA): TGCAGTGCTGGTACGACTAGCGGGGAAGCTTGGGGTGAGCAGTTCTTC. This encodes CSAGTTSGEAWGEQFF. This chain connects TRBV20-1 to TRBJ2-1; 11 bases are shared with TRBD2. The CDR3 spans 16 residues. Per the germline V gene, CDR1 is DFQATT and CDR2 is SNEGSKA (reference sequence). Trimming removed 5 bases from V and 9 bases from J; junction bases left unmatched: 15.

In its sample, this clonotype was seen many times. V usage is TRBV20-1 and J usage is TRBJ1-2; D gene uncertain. There are 16 residues in the CDR3. Germline V lookup: CDR1 DFQATT, CDR2 SNEGSKA (reference sequence). Trimming stripped 0 bases from V and 6 bases from J, with 20 bases between. The CDR3 DNA follows: TGCAGTGCTAGAGATCATGTCCTCATGCGGATAAATGGCTACACCTTC. Residues: CSARDHVLMRINGYTF.

This clonotype was observed many times. The chain is built from TRBV2 and TRBJ1-2, with no clear D. Germline V lookup: CDR1 SNHLY, CDR2 FYNNEI. The CDR3 covers 12 residues. The V end was cut by 7 bases, the J end by 4 bases, with 10 bases between. In DNA, the CDR3 is TGTGCCAGCAAGGGCAGTACCTATGGCTACACCTTC. It translates to CASKGSTYGYTF.

This clonotype showed up just a few times. V and J are TRBV24-1 and TRBJ1-2, with TRBD1 matching over 7 bases. Germline V gives CDR1 KGHDR, CDR2 SFDVKD. V lost 2 bases to trimming and J lost 8 bases; unmatched junction nucleotides: 7. CDR3 length equals 14 residues. The CDR3 region is CATSDSDREGGYTF. The CDR3 nucleotides read TGTGCCACCAGTGATTCCGACAGGGAAGGCGGCTACACCTTC.

This clonotype has ten or more counts. The chain recombines TRBV7-9 with TRBJ2-7; D possibly uses TRBD1 or TRBD2 (5 bases each). Germline lookup yields CDR1 SEHNR and CDR2 FQNEAQ (reference sequence). V shed 1 base and J shed 6 bases, with 22 bases lying between them. There are 17 residues in the CDR3. The CDR3 DNA reads as TGTGCCAGCAGCTTAGAGGGGTGGGGACGGACTGTCGGCGAGCAGTACTTC. Translation: CASSLEGWGRTVGEQYF.

This clonotype has at least ten counts. This chain uses TRBV28 with TRBJ2-3, with 7 bases aligning to TRBD2. V dropped 6 bases and J dropped 1; count of bases not matched to a gene: 7. This CDR3 spans 15 amino acids. Per germline, CDR1 MDHEN and CDR2 SYDVKM. CDR3 sequence reads: CASRLSRGGTDTQYF. The DNA for the CDR3 is TGTGCCAGCAGACTCAGTCGGGGGGGCACAGATACGCAGTATTTT.

This clonotype was detected ten times or more. V is TRBV18 and J is TRBJ2-1, with D perhaps TRBD1 (5 bases). The CDR3 has 15 residues. Germline V lookup: CDR1 KGHSH, CDR2 LQKENI. The germline V and J ends were trimmed by 2 bases and 3 bases, with 11 bases remaining between them. The CDR3 loop is CASSPSQGNYNEQFF. In DNA, the CDR3 is TGTGCCAGCTCACCAAGTCAGGGTAACTACAATGAGCAGTTCTTC.

This clonotype was counted ten times or more. The chain links TRBV6-1 to TRBJ1-1; the D is unclear. Per the germline V gene, CDR1 is MNHNS and CDR2 is SASEGT. The CDR3 extends over 13 amino acids. The ends were cut back, 3 bases at V and 2 bases at J, with 7 bases in the middle. The CDR3 region is CASSETPNTEAFF. The CDR3 DNA reads TGTGCCAGCAGTGAGACCCCCAACACTGAAGCTTTCTTT.

This clonotype was observed a handful of times. This chain uses TRBV6-1 with TRBJ2-7; TRBD2 matches 8 bases. V trimming: 5 bases; J trimming: 4 bases; junction bases outside the gene matches: 16. Germline loops: CDR1 MNHNS, CDR2 SASEGT. The CDR3 spans 17 residues. The CDR3 sequence: CASSLPGGGPLTYEQYF. In nucleotides, the CDR3 is TGTGCCAGCAGTCTACCCGGCGGGGGGCCCCTAACATACGAGCAGTACTTC.